The present T cell receptor (beta chain) was sequenced within a study of T cell responses to AZD1222 COVID-19 vaccine. Study conclusions and caveats: Only a handful of AZD1222 recipients tested seropositive at baseline. Spike as a whole was targeted by vaccine-associated CD4 TCRs, dominant at 160-218 and 743-854. White British people made up most donors, females outnumbered males, and clonal diversity was possibly underestimated.

Sequencing was performed with immunoSEQ multiplex PCR; in TCRdb, only in-frame clones are kept and a portion is missing. The sample gives about 140,000 clones, approximately 91% of which show up once; around 4.7% is in the top ten. V was clipped by 0 bases and J by 9 bases, with 24 bases between them. The CDR3 is 18 residues long. Germline CDR1 LGHNT, CDR2 FRNRAP. Notes on this clone: Its specificity is not known.

The source is an adult in good health. The genes are TRBV12-5 and TRBJ2-1; the D gene could be TRBD1 or TRBD2 (6 bases each). Sequencing was performed on peripheral blood, taken on day 0 of AZD1222 vaccination. CDR3 DNA: TGTGCTAGTGGTTTGGTACACGGGGGCAGGGGCTTGGGTGGTGAGCAGTTCTTC. Its protein is CASGLVHGGRGLGGEQFF.